A selection of T cell receptor beta chains follows, all from one sample in a study of shared clonotypes between healthy human individuals. TCRdb's table, derived via immunoSEQ multiplex PCR, lists solely in-frame clones and lacks some. The sample lists roughly 1.4 million clones; about 98.5% were seen once. Material: naive CD4+ T cells sorted from blood. Every receptor here comes from a man aged 25-40 years in good health. Each CDR3 is given with its conserved first and last residue. A D gene is named only where the DNA matches it firmly. Clone size is given for some rows only: seen once, a few or many times, or a class if the clone is expanded.

d_call	v_call	clone_size	j_call	cdr3_nt	cdr3_aa
NA	TRBV29-1	NA	TRBJ2-7	TGCAGCTTTCGTCAGGGCTCCTACGAGCAGTACTTC	CSFRQGSYEQYF
NA	TRBV7-2	NA	TRBJ2-7	TGTGCCAGCAGCCAACAGGGTGGCGAGCAGTACTTC	CASSQQGGEQYF
NA	TRBV2	NA	TRBJ2-1	TGTGCCAGCACCCCCCCCGCGGGGCACAATGAGCAGTTCTTC	CASTPPAGHNEQFF
TRBD1	TRBV6-6	NA	TRBJ2-5	TGTGCCAGCAGCGACAGGGGCCAAGAGACCCAGTACTTC	CASSDRGQETQYF
NA	TRBV6-4	NA	TRBJ2-1	TGTGCCAGCAGTGACACCGGGGATATCCGCAATGAGCAGTTCTTC	CASSDTGDIRNEQFF
NA	TRBV5-1	NA	TRBJ2-1	TGCGCCAGCAGCTTGGCCCTCTCCGGAAACAATGAGCAGTTCTTC	CASSLALSGNNEQFF
TRBD1	TRBV28	once	TRBJ2-7	TGTGCCAGCAGTCACGGACAGGCCACCCCCCTCTACGAGCAGTACTTC	CASSHGQATPLYEQYF
NA	TRBV7-2	NA	TRBJ1-1	TGTGCCAGCAGCTTAGGGCGCAGGGCGAACACTGAAGCTTTCTTT	CASSLGRRANTEAFF
TRBD2	TRBV11-3	once	TRBJ2-1	TGTGCCAGCAGCCCGGGACTAGCGGGAGTGGACGAGCAGTTCTTC	CASSPGLAGVDEQFF
NA	TRBV7-6	NA	TRBJ2-5	TGTGCCAGCAGCCTAGCTCCGTCCTGGGGCACGGAGACCCAGTACTTC	CASSLAPSWGTETQYF
TRBD1	TRBV10-1	NA	TRBJ2-7	TGCGCCAGCAGCCTTTCGACAGGGGCCCCCTACGAGCAGTACTTC	CASSLSTGAPYEQYF
NA	TRBV28	NA	TRBJ1-2	TGTGCCAGCAGTCCTCTGACATTGGCGCGGGATGGCTACACCTTC	CASSPLTLARDGYTF
NA	TRBV5-1	NA	TRBJ2-1	TGCGCCAGCAGCTTGGAGCACATCAGCTCCTACAATGAGCAGTTCTTC	CASSLEHISSYNEQFF
TRBD1	TRBV18	NA	TRBJ1-4	TGTGCCAGCTCACCAAGAGGAGGGGACAGGGGTGAAAAACTGTTTTTT	CASSPRGGDRGEKLFF
NA	TRBV5-1	NA	TRBJ2-2	TGCGCCAGCAGCTTGGCCCGGACGGGACTTGGCACCGGGGAGCTGTTTTTT	CASSLARTGLGTGELFF
NA	TRBV10-2	NA	TRBJ1-5	TGCGCCAGCAGAGATCAGGCTCAGCCCCAGCATTTT	CASRDQAQPQHF
NA	TRBV7-8	NA	TRBJ2-7	TGTGCCAGCAGCCCTCGACGGACAGACTCCTACGAGCAGTACTTC	CASSPRRTDSYEQYF
NA	TRBV5-1	NA	TRBJ2-1	TGCGCCAGCAGCTTAGATGGCGGCCCATACAATGAGCAGTTCTTC	CASSLDGGPYNEQFF
NA	TRBV19	NA	TRBJ2-6	TGTGCCAGTAGTAAGACTGGCCTCTCTGGGGCCAACGTCCTGACTTTC	CASSKTGLSGANVLTF
TRBD1	TRBV25-1	NA	TRBJ2-5	TGTGCCAGCAGTGATACAACAGGGGGCGGAGAGACCCAGTACTTC	CASSDTTGGGETQYF
NA	TRBV19	NA	TRBJ2-3	TGTGCCAGTAGTATAGCCGCCACTAGCACAGATACGCAGTATTTT	CASSIAATSTDTQYF
NA	TRBV7-9	NA	TRBJ2-5	TGTGCCAGCAGCTTTGTGATGTGGGGGGAGCAAGAGACCCAGTACTTC	CASSFVMWGEQETQYF
TRBD2	TRBV30	NA	TRBJ2-7	TGTGCCTGGAGTGCGCCGATACTAGCGGGAAAATCCTACGAGCAGTACTTC	CAWSAPILAGKSYEQYF
TRBD2	TRBV7-2	NA	TRBJ2-3	TGTGCCAGCAGCTTAGGGGCGCGGGAGAGCACAGATACGCAGTATTTT	CASSLGARESTDTQYF